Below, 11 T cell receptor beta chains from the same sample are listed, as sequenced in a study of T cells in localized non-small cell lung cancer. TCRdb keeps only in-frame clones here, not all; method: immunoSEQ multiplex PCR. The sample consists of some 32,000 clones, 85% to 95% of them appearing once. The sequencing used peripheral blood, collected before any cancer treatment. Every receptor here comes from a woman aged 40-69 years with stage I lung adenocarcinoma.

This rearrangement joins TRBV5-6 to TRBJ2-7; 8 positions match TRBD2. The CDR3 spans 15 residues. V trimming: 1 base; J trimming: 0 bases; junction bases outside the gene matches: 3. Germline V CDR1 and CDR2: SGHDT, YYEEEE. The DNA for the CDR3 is TGTGCCAGCAGCTTGACGGGAGGGAGCTCCTACGAGCAGTACTTC. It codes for CASSLTGGSSYEQYF.

CDR3 residues: CASSLELGGPETQYF. Here the CDR3 DNA reads TGTGCCAGCAGCTTAGAATTGGGAGGGCCTGAGACCCAGTACTTC. The chain links TRBV7-8 to TRBJ2-5; TRBD2 matches 7 bases. Trimming cost V 1 base and J 5 bases; bases outside gene matches: 7. Germline V gene lookup returns CDR1 SGHVS and CDR2 FQNEAQ. The CDR3 spans 15 residues.

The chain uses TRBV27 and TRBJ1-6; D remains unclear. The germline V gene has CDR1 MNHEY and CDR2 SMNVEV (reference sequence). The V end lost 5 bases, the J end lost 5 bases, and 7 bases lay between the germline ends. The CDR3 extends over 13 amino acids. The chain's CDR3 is CASSARDNSPLHF. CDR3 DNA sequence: TGTGCCAGCAGTGCAAGGGATAATTCACCCCTCCACTTT.

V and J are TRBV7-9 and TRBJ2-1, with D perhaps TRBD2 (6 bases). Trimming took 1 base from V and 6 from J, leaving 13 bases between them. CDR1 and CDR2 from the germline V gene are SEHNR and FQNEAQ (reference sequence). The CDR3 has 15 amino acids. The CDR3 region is CASSLVARGGNEQFF. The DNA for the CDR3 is TGTGCCAGCAGCTTAGTAGCAAGGGGAGGCAATGAGCAGTTCTTC.

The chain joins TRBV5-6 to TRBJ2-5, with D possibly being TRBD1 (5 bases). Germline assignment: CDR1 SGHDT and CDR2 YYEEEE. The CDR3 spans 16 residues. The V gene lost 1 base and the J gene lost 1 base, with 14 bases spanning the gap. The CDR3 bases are TGTGCCAGCAGCTTGCTTATGACAGCCCTCCAAGAGACCCAGTACTTC. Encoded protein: CASSLLMTALQETQYF.

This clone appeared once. CDR3 loop: CASSPIGQNYGYTF. The CDR3 nucleotides are TGTGCCAGCTCACCAATCGGACAGAACTATGGCTACACCTTC. This chain joins TRBV18 and TRBJ1-2, with D possibly being TRBD1 (6 bases). Germline CDR1 reads KGHSH; CDR2 reads LQKENI. Trimming removed 2 bases from V and 2 bases from J, with 9 bases in between. This CDR3 region has 14 residues.

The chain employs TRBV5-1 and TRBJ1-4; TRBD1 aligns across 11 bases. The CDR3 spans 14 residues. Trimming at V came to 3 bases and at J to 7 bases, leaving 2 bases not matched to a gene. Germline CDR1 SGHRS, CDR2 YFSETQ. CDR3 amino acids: CASSSGTGGEKLFF. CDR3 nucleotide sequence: TGCGCCAGCAGCTCCGGGACAGGGGGTGAAAAACTGTTTTTT.

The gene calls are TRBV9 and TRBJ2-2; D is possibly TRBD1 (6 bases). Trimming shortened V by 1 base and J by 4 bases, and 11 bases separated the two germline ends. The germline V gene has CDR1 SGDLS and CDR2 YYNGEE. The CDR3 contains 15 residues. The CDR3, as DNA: TGTGCCAGCAGCGTACAGGGGTTGGGCACCGGGGAGCTGTTTTTT. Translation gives CASSVQGLGTGELFF.

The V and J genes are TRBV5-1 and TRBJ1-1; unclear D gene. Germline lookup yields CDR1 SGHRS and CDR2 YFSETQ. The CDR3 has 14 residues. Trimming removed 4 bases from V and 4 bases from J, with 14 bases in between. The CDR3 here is CASSPWGAGTEAFF. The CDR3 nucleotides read TGCGCCAGCAGCCCCTGGGGTGCCGGCACTGAAGCTTTCTTT.

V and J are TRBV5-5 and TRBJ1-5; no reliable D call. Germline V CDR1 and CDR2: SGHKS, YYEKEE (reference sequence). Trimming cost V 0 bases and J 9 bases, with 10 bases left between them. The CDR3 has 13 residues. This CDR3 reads CASSLVTNRPQHF. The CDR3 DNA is TGTGCCAGCAGCTTGGTCACCAACAGGCCCCAGCATTTT.

CDR3 in amino acids: CASSAQLRGAETQYF. In nucleotides, the CDR3 is TGTGCCAGCAGTGCCCAGCTCAGGGGGGCAGAGACCCAGTACTTC. V and J are TRBV2 and TRBJ2-5; perhaps TRBD1 as D (7 bases). The CDR3 extends over 15 amino acids. V shed 4 bases and J shed 4 bases, with 16 bases lying between them. CDR1 and CDR2 from the germline V gene are SNHLY and FYNNEI.